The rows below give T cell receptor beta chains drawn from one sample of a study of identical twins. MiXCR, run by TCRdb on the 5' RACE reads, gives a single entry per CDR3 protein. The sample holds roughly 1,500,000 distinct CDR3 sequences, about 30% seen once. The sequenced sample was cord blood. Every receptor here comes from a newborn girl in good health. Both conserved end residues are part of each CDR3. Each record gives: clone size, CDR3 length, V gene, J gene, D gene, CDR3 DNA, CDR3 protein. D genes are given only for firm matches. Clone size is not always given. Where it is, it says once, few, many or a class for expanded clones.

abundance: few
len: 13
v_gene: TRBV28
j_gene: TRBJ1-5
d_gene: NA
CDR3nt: TGTGCCAGCAGTTTTGGCGGCGGAACCCCCCAGCATTTT
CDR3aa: CASSFGGGTPQHF

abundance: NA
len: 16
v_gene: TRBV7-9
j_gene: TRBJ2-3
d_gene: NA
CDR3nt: TGTGCCAGCAGCTTAGCGGGGAACCGCGGCACAGATACGCAGTATTTT
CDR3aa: CASSLAGNRGTDTQYF

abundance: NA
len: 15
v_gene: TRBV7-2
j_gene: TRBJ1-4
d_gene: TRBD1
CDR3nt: TGTGCCAGCAGCTTAGCGGGACAGGCCTCCGAAAAACTGTTTTTT
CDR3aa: CASSLAGQASEKLFF

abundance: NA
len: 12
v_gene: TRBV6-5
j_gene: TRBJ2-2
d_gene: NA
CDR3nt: TGTGCCAGCAGTTACCGCCGGGGGGAGCTGTTTTTT
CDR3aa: CASSYRRGELFF

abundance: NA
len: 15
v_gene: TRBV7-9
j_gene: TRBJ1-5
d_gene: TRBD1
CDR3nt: TGTGCCAGCAGCCTCGGGACAGGGTTGGGGCAGCCCCAGCATTTT
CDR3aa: CASSLGTGLGQPQHF

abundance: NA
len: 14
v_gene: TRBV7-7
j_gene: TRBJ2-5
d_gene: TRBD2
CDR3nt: TGTGCCAGCAGCTTTAGCGGGGGGCCGGAGACCCAGTACTTC
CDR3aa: CASSFSGGPETQYF

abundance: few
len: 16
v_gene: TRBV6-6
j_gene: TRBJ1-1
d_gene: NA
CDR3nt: TGTGCCAGCAGTTACCCGGCCGTGGAGAGGGAGACTGAAGCTTTCTTT
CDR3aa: CASSYPAVERETEAFF

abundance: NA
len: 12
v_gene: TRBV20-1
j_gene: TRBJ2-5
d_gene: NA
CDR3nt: TGCGGTGCTAGTGTCAGGAAAGAGACCCAGTACTTC
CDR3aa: CGASVRKETQYF

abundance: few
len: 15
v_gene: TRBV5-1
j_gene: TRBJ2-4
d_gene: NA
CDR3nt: TGCGCCAGCAGCTTTCTCACCGCTACCAAAAACATTCAGTACTTC
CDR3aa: CASSFLTATKNIQYF

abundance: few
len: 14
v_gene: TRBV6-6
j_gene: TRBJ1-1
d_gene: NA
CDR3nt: TGTGCCAGCAGTTACCAGGGGCTGGGCACTGAAGCTTTCTTT
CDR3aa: CASSYQGLGTEAFF

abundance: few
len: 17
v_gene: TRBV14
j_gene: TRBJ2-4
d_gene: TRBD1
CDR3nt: TGTGCCAGCAGCTCAACCGGGACAGGGAGTGCCAAAAACATTCAGTACTTC
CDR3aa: CASSSTGTGSAKNIQYF

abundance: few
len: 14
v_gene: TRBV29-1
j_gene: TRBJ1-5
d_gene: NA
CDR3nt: TGCAGCGTTGCGGGCAGCGGAAACAATCAGCCCCAGCATTTT
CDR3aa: CSVAGSGNNQPQHF

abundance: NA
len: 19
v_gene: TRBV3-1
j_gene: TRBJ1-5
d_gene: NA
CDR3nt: NA
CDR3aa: CASSYNYGYTFGGGQPQHF

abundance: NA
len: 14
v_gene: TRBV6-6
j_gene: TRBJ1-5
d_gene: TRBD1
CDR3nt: TGTGCCAGCAAGACCGGGACAGTTAATCAGCCCCAGCATTTT
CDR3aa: CASKTGTVNQPQHF

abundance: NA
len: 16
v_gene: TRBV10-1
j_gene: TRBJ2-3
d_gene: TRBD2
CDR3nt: TGCGCCAGCAGTGAGTTCGGCGGGGGGGCGACAGATACGCAGTATTTT
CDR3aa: CASSEFGGGATDTQYF

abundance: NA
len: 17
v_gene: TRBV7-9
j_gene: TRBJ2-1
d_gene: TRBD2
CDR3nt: TGTGCCAGCAGCTTAATTTTCGCGGGGGGGACCTACAATGAGCAGTTCTTC
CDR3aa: CASSLIFAGGTYNEQFF

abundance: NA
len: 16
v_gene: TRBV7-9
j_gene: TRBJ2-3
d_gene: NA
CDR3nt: TGTGCCAGCAGCCCGACCCGACTAGGGCCACAAGATACGCAGTATTTT
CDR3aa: CASSPTRLGPQDTQYF

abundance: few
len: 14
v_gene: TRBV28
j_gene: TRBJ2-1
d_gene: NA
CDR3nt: TGTGCCAGCAATGGCAGGGGCTCCTACAATGAGCAGTTCTTC
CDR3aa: CASNGRGSYNEQFF

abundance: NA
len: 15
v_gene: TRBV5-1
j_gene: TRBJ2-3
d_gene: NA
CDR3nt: TGCGCCAGCAGCCCTCGGGGCCCGAGGACAGATACGCAGTATTTT
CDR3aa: CASSPRGPRTDTQYF

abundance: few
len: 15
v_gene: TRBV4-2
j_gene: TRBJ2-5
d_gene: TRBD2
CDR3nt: TGTGCCAGCAGCCAGAGCGGGACGTTCTACAATGAGCAGTACTTC
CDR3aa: CASSQSGTFYNEQYF

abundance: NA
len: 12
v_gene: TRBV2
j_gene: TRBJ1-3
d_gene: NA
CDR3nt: TGTGCCAGCAGGGGTCCTGGAAACACCATATATTTT
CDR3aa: CASRGPGNTIYF